A single sample is the source of the 26 T cell receptor beta chains below, sequenced in a study of shared clonotypes between healthy human individuals. CD45RO-negative, CCR7-positively selected cells formed the naive CD8 fraction, excluding terminally differentiated effector memory CD45RA+ cells. Produced via immunoSEQ multiplex PCR; TCRdb's table is partial and in-frame only. The data contain some 2 million clones, roughly 94% of them singletons. The sequenced material came from naive CD8+ T cells sorted from blood. The receptors stem from a man between 18 and 35 years old in good health.

J is TRBJ2-7 and V is TRBV5-6; D may be TRBD1 (6 bases). Trimming cost V 0 bases and J 2 bases, with 9 bases left between them. CDR3 size: 14 residues. CDR1 is SGHDT and CDR2 is YYEEEE in the germline V gene. The DNA for the CDR3 is TGTGCCAGCAGCTTGGAGACAGGTCCCTACGAGCAGTACTTC. Translation gives CASSLETGPYEQYF.

V and J are TRBV7-9 and TRBJ2-1; 9 positions match TRBD1. J lost 6 bases, V lost 0 bases, and 9 bases had no gene match. There are 17 residues in the CDR3. Per the germline V gene, CDR1 is SEHNR and CDR2 is FQNEAQ (reference sequence). The CDR3 DNA reads TGTGCCAGCAGCTTAGCACCCGACAGGGGGGTCGGCAATGAGCAGTTCTTC. Translating gives CASSLAPDRGVGNEQFF.

The J gene is TRBJ2-2, the V gene TRBV29-1, with D unresolved. Germline lookup yields CDR1 SQVTM and CDR2 ANQGSEA. The V end was cut by 6 bases, the J end by 0 bases, with 8 bases between. CDR3 length equals 13 residues. The CDR3 region is CSVSETNTGELFF. The CDR3 DNA reads as TGCAGCGTCTCTGAAACGAACACCGGGGAGCTGTTTTTT.

About this clone itself: The sample contains more than one DNA sequence encoding this CDR3. The rearrangement links TRBV7-9 to TRBJ2-3; 9 positions agree with TRBD2. The V segment lost 2 bases and the J segment 1 base; nucleotides outside the gene matches: 1. Per germline, CDR1 SEHNR and CDR2 FQNEAQ (reference sequence). CDR3 length equals 15 residues. The CDR3 DNA is TGTGCCAGCAGCTTAATAGCGGGGGGCACAGATACGCAGTATTTT. Protein product: CASSLIAGGTDTQYF. Full variable domain (missing parts from reference TRBV7-9 and TRBJ2-3): DTGVSQNPRHKITKRGQNVTFRCDPISEHNRLYWYRQTLGQGPEFLTYFQNEAQLEKSRLLSDRFSAERPKGSFSTLEIQRTEQGDSAMYLCASSLIAGGTDTQYFGPGTRLTVL.

The V and J genes are TRBV4-3 and TRBJ2-7; a weak D match, TRBD2 (6 bases). There are 15 residues in the CDR3. V lost 0 bases and J 3 bases, leaving 12 bases between the germline ends. Germline assignment: CDR1 LGHNA and CDR2 YSLEER. The CDR3 sequence is CASSQDSAGIYEQYF. The CDR3 region has the DNA TGCGCCAGCAGCCAAGACAGCGCGGGGATCTACGAGCAGTACTTC.

V is TRBV4-3 and J is TRBJ1-4; possibly TRBD1 for D (6 bases). This CDR3 is 16 amino acids long. Germline CDR1 is LGHNA and CDR2 is YSLEER. Deletions cut 1 base from V and 6 bases from J, with 15 bases between. The CDR3 is CASSQAIQGGDEKLFF. The CDR3 DNA is TGCGCCAGCAGCCAAGCGATACAGGGCGGCGATGAAAAACTGTTTTTT.

The chain is built from TRBV27 and TRBJ2-5; maybe TRBD2 (6 bases). In germline, CDR1 is MNHEY, CDR2 SMNVEV (reference sequence). V was trimmed by 5 bases and J by 4 bases, leaving 17 bases between them. CDR3 length equals 15 residues. Here the CDR3 reads CASSPGRGGGETQYF. The DNA for the CDR3 is TGTGCCAGCAGTCCGGGGCGGGGAGGAGGAGAGACCCAGTACTTC.

The genes are TRBV4-1 and TRBJ2-3, with D perhaps matching TRBD1 (5 bases). The CDR3 has 13 residues. CDR1 is MGHRA and CDR2 is YSYEKL in the germline V gene. V lost 5 bases and J lost 6, with 12 bases in between. Written as DNA, the CDR3 is TGCGCCAGCAGCGCTAGGGGTGGGGATACGCAGTATTTT. The encoded protein is CASSARGGDTQYF.

This chain joins TRBV7-2 and TRBJ2-7; D is unclear. Trimming pared 1 base from V and 6 bases from J, leaving 10 bases between. The CDR3 is 13 residues long. In germline, CDR1 is SGHTA, CDR2 FQGNSA. For the CDR3, the DNA is TGTGCCAGCAGCTTAGACTACAGCACCGAGCAGTACTTC. It codes for CASSLDYSTEQYF.

The CDR3 nucleotides read TGTGCCAGCAGTTACTCGACTAGTGCGGAGCAGTACTTC. Translated, it gives CASSYSTSAEQYF. The chain employs TRBV6-5 and TRBJ2-7, with D maybe TRBD2 (6 bases). V was pared by 0 bases and J by 7 bases, with 10 bases between. The CDR3 is 13 residues long. The germline CDR1 and CDR2 sequences are MNHEY and SVGAGI.

The V and J genes are TRBV4-3 and TRBJ2-7; 9 bases agree with TRBD1. Germline CDR1 is LGHNA and CDR2 is YSLEER. The CDR3 is made up of 16 amino acids. Trimming took 1 base from V and 3 from J; bases not matched to a gene: 7. The CDR3 DNA sequence: TGCGCCAGCAGCCAAGGGCCCCCGGGACAGGGCTACGAGCAGTACTTC. Encoded protein: CASSQGPPGQGYEQYF.

This rearrangement joins TRBV4-3 to TRBJ1-2; D remains unclear. Germline CDR1 is LGHNA and CDR2 is YSLEER. Trimming cost V 1 base and J 7 bases, with 10 bases left between them. CDR3 length: 13 amino acids. CDR3 in amino acids: CASSQGPMVGYTF. The CDR3 region has the DNA TGCGCCAGCAGCCAAGGTCCCATGGTTGGCTACACCTTC.

V is TRBV4-1 and J is TRBJ2-1; 7 bases fit TRBD2. The germline V gene has CDR1 MGHRA and CDR2 YSYEKL. There are 18 residues in the CDR3. The J segment lost 3 bases and the V segment lost 4 bases, leaving 15 bases of the junction unmatched. This CDR3 is CASSPLLPPGDYYNEQFF. CDR3 bases: TGCGCCAGCAGCCCACTCCTCCCTCCCGGGGACTACTACAATGAGCAGTTCTTC.

The chain recombines TRBV6-5 with TRBJ1-5; D is unresolved. V lost 5 bases and J lost 6, with 14 bases in between. The germline CDR1 and CDR2 sequences are MNHEY and SVGAGI. The CDR3 runs 14 residues. CDR3 sequence (DNA): TGTGCCAGCAGTCAATTGGCTACCGTTCAGCCCCAGCATTTT. The encoded protein is CASSQLATVQPQHF.

The V gene is TRBV11-1, the J gene TRBJ1-1, with D tentatively TRBD1 (5 bases). V lost 6 bases and J 5 bases, leaving 13 bases between the germline ends. The CDR3 is 13 amino acids. The germline CDR1 and CDR2 sequences are SGHAT and FQDESV (reference sequence). CDR3 sequence (DNA): TGTGCCAGCAGGCAGGGAATTGGAACTGAAGCTTTCTTT. Residues: CASRQGIGTEAFF.

About this clone: Other DNA sequences within the sample encode an identical CDR3. The chain employs TRBV6-5 and TRBJ1-2, with D tentatively TRBD1 (5 bases). The CDR3 extends over 12 amino acids. Per germline, CDR1 MNHEY and CDR2 SVGAGI. V dropped 0 bases and J dropped 8 bases, with 7 bases sitting between them. The CDR3: CASSYSGVGYTF. CDR3 in DNA: TGTGCCAGCAGTTACTCGGGGGTAGGCTACACCTTC.

The chain is built from TRBV19 and TRBJ2-2, with TRBD1 matching 10 bases. In germline, CDR1 is LNHDA, CDR2 SQIVND (reference sequence). V gave up 4 bases and J gave up 4 bases; unmatched junction bases: 3. The CDR3 sequence is 15 residues long. This CDR3 is CASSSDRGRTGELFF. In DNA, the CDR3 is TGTGCCAGTAGTAGCGACAGGGGGCGCACCGGGGAGCTGTTTTTT.

As regards this clone: Other DNA sequences from this sample encode an identical CDR3 as well. The rearrangement links TRBV14 to TRBJ1-2, with 7 bases aligning to TRBD1. CDR3 size: 14 residues. The V and J ends lost 1 base and 2 bases, in that order; junction bases with no gene match: 1. CDR1 is SGHDN and CDR2 is FVKESK in the germline V gene. The CDR3 loop reads CASSQGQGNYGYTF. In DNA form, the CDR3 reads TGTGCCAGCAGCCAAGGACAGGGCAACTATGGCTACACCTTC.

The V call is TRBV7-2, the J call TRBJ2-7, with unresolved D. The CDR3 length is 13 residues. Trimming took off 6 bases at V and 2 bases at J, with 11 bases between the two ends. Germline lookup yields CDR1 SGHTA and CDR2 FQGNSA. Written as DNA, the CDR3 is TGTGCCAGCAGGTGGACGGTTCCCTACGAGCAGTACTTC. Translation gives CASRWTVPYEQYF.

Notes on this clone: The sample carries other DNA sequences with the same CDR3. The chain couples TRBV7-9 to TRBJ2-3; no firm D call. CDR3 length: 13 amino acids. Germline V gene lookup returns CDR1 SEHNR and CDR2 FQNEAQ (reference sequence). V was clipped by 3 bases and J by 0 bases, with 4 bases between them. CDR3 residues: CASSFPSTDTQYF. The CDR3 bases are TGTGCCAGCAGCTTTCCTAGCACAGATACGCAGTATTTT.

V usage is TRBV5-4 and J usage is TRBJ2-7, with a weak D call TRBD2 (6 bases). The germline V gene encodes CDR1 SGHNT and CDR2 YYREEE (reference sequence). The CDR3 totals 15 residues. With 0 bases removed from V and 5 bases from J, the gap between germline ends came to 15 bases. CDR3: CASSLGLGGQHEQYF. The DNA for the CDR3 is TGTGCCAGCAGCTTGGGACTGGGGGGTCAGCACGAGCAGTACTTC.

Remarks on this clone: The same CDR3 arises from other DNA sequences in this sample as well. This chain links TRBV5-1 with TRBJ2-5; TRBD2 matches at 11 bases. The J segment lost 4 bases and the V segment lost 4 bases, leaving 6 bases of the junction unmatched. The CDR3 runs to 15 residues. In germline, CDR1 is SGHRS, CDR2 YFSETQ. CDR3 bases: TGCGCCAGCAGCCCACTAGCGGGAGAGGGAGAGACCCAGTACTTC. Amino acids: CASSPLAGEGETQYF.

The chain recombines TRBV30 with TRBJ1-3; 9 positions match TRBD1. From germline, CDR1 is GTSNPN and CDR2 SVGIG (reference sequence). The CDR3 contains 16 residues. With 0 bases clipped from V and 3 bases from J, the junction kept 6 bases outside the gene matches. CDR3 residues: CAWSVFTGGDGNTIYF. Here the CDR3 DNA reads TGTGCCTGGAGTGTCTTTACAGGGGGCGATGGAAACACCATATATTTT.

The genes are TRBV5-1 and TRBJ2-7, with no clear D. CDR1 SGHRS and CDR2 YFSETQ come from the germline V gene. V was trimmed by 4 bases and J by 4 bases, leaving 15 bases between them. The CDR3 has 14 amino acids. CDR3 nucleotide sequence: TGCGCCAGCAGCCCTCGGCCGTCGGAATACGAGCAGTACTTC. Translated: CASSPRPSEYEQYF.

CDR3 DNA: TGTGCCAGCAGCTTACCGTATGGTTCACCCCTCCACTTT. The encoded protein is CASSLPYGSPLHF. The chain uses TRBV7-2 and TRBJ1-6; D remains ambiguous. The CDR3 has 13 amino acids. Trimming cost V 2 bases and J 9 bases, with 8 bases left between them. CDR1 SGHTA and CDR2 FQGNSA come from the germline V gene. Using reference TRBV7-2 and TRBJ1-6 for the parts outside the CDR3, the full variable domain is GAGVSQSPSNKVTEKGKDVELRCDPISGHTALYWYRQSLGQGLEFLIYFQGNSAPDKSGLPSDRFSAERTGGSVSTLTIQRTQQEDSAVYLCASSLPYGSPLHFGNGTRLTVT.

The sample holds one count of this clone. The chain combines TRBV30 with TRBJ1-1; TRBD1 is a possible D gene (5 bases). Trimming stripped 2 bases from V and 7 bases from J, with 14 bases between. From germline, CDR1 is GTSNPN and CDR2 SVGIG (reference sequence). The CDR3 sequence is 13 residues long. CDR3 region: CAWSHTGWNEAFF. In DNA, the CDR3 is TGTGCCTGGAGTCATACAGGATGGAATGAAGCTTTCTTT.